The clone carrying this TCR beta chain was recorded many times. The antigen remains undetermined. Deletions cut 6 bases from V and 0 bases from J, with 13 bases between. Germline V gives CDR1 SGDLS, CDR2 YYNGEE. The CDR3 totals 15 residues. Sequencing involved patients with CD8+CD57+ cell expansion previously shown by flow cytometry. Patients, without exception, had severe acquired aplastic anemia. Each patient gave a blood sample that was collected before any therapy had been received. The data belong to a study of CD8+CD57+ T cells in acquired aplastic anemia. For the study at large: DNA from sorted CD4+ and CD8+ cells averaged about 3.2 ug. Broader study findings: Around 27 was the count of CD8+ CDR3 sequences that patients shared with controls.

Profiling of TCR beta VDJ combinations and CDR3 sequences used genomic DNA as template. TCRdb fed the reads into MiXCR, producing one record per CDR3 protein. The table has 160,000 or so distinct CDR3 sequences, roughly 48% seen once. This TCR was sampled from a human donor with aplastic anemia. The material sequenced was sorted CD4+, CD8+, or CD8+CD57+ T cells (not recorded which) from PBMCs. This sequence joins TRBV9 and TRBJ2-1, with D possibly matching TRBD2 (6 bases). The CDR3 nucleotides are TGTGCCAGCACCCTGGGGGGTTTCTCCTACAATGAGCAGTTCTTC. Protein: CASTLGGFSYNEQFF.